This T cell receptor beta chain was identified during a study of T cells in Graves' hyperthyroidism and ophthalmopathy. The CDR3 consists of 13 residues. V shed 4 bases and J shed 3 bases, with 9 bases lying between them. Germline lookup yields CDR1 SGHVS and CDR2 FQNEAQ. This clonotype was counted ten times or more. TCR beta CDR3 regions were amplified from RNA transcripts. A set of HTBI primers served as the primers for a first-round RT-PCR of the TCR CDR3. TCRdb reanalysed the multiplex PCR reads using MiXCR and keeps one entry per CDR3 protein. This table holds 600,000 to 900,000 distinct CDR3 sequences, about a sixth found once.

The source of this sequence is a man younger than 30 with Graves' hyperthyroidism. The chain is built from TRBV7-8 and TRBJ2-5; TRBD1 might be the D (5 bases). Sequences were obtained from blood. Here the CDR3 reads CASSSAGKETQYF. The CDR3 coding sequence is TGTGCCAGCAGCTCTGCAGGGAAAGAGACCCAGTACTTC. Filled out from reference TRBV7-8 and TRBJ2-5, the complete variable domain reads GAGVSQSPRYKVAKRGQDVALRCDPISGHVSLFWYQQALGQGPEFLTYFQNEAQLDKSGLPSDRFFAERPEGSVSTLKIQRTQQEDSAVYLCASSSAGKETQYFGPGTRLLVL.